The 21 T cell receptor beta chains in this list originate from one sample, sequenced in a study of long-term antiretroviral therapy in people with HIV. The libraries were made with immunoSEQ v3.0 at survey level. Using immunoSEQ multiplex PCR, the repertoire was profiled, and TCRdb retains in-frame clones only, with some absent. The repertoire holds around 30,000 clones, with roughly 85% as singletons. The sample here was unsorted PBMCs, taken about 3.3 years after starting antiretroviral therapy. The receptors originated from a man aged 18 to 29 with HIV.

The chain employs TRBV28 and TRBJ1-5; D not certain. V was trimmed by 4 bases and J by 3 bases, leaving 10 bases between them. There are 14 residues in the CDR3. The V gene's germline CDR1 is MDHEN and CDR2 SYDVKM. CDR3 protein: CASSYLWINQPQHF. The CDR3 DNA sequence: TGTGCCAGCAGTTACCTATGGATCAATCAGCCCCAGCATTTT.

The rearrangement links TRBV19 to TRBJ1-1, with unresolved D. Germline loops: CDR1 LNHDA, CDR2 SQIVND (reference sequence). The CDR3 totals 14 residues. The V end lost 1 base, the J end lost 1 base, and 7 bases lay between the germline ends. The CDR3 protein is CASSIAQANTEAFF. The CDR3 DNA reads TGTGCCAGTAGTATAGCGCAAGCGAACACTGAAGCTTTCTTT.

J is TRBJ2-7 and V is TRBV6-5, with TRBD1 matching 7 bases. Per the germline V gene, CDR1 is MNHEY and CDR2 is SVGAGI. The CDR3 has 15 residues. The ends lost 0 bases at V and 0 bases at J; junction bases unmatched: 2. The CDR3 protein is CASSYSGDSSYEQYF. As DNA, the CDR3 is TGTGCCAGCAGTTACTCGGGGGACAGCTCCTACGAGCAGTACTTC.

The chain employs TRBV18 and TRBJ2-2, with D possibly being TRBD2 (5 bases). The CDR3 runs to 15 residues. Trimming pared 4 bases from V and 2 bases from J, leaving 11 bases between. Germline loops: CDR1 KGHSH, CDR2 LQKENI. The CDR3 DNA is TGTGCCAGCTCACTTCTAGCAGGAAACACCGGGGAGCTGTTTTTT. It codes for CASSLLAGNTGELFF.

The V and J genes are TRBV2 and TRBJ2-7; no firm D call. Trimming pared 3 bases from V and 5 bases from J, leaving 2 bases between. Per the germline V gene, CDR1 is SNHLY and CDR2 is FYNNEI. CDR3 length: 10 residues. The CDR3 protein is CASSDNEQYF. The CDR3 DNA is TGTGCCAGCAGTGACAACGAGCAGTACTTC.

The CDR3 nucleotides read TGTGCCAGCAGCTTGGAGTATAATTCACCCCTCCACTTT. This translates into CASSLEYNSPLHF. The chain has TRBV5-6 and TRBJ1-6; D unresolved. Per the germline V gene, CDR1 is SGHDT and CDR2 is YYEEEE. The CDR3 extends over 13 amino acids. With 0 bases removed from V and 4 bases from J, the gap between germline ends came to 2 bases.

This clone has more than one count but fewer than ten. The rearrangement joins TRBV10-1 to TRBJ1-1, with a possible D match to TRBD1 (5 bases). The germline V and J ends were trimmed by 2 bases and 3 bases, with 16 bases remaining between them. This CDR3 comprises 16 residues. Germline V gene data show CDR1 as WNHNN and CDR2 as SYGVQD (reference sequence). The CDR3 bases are TGCGCCAGCAGTGAGAGAACTAACAGGAGGGACACTGAAGCTTTCTTT. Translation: CASSERTNRRDTEAFF.

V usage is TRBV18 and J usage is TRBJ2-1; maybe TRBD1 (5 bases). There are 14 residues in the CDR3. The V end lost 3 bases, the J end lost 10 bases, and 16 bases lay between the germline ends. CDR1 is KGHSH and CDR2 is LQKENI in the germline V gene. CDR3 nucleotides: TGTGCCAGCTCACCGGGGCCGGGTGAGAACGAGCAGTTCTTC. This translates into CASSPGPGENEQFF. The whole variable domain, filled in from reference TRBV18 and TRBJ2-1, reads NAGVMQNPRHLVRRRGQEARLRCSPMKGHSHVYWYRQLPEEGLKFMVYLQKENIIDESGMPKERFSAEFPKEGPSILRIQQVVRGDSAAYFCASSPGPGENEQFFGPGTRLTVL.

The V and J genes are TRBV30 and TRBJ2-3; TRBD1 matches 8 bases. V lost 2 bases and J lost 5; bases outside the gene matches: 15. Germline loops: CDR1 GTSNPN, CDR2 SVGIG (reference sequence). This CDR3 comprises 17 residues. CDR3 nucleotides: TGTGCCTGGAGTCGACCGAACCTCGGACAGGGTGGAGATACGCAGTATTTT. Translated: CAWSRPNLGQGGDTQYF.

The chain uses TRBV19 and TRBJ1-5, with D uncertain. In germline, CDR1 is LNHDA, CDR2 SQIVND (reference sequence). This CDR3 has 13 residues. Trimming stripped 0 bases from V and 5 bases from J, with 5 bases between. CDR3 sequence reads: CASSIDRHQPQHF. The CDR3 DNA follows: TGTGCCAGTAGTATAGATCGGCATCAGCCCCAGCATTTT.

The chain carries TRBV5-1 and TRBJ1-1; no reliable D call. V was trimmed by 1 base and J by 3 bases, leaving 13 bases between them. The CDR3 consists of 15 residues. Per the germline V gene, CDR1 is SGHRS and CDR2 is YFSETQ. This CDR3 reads CASSLSHISDTEAFF. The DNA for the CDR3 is TGCGCCAGCAGCTTGTCCCATATTTCCGACACTGAAGCTTTCTTT.

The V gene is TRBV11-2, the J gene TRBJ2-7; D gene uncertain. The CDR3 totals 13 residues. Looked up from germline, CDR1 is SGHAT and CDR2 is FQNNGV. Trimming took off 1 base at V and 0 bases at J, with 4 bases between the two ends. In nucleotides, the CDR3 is TGTGCCAGCAGCTTAGGCTCCTCCTACGAGCAGTACTTC. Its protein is CASSLGSSYEQYF.

The CDR3 is CASSPPRQNTGELFF. The DNA for the CDR3 is TGTGCCAGCTCACCACCAAGGCAGAACACCGGGGAGCTGTTTTTT. The rearrangement uses TRBV18 and TRBJ2-2, with no clear D. The V gene lost 0 bases and the J gene lost 1 base, with 6 bases spanning the gap. The length of the CDR3 is 15 residues. From germline, CDR1 is KGHSH and CDR2 LQKENI.

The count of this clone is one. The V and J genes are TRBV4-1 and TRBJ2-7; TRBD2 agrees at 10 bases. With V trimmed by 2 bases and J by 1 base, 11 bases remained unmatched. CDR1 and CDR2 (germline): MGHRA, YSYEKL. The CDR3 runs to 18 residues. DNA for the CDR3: TGCGCCAGCAGCCAAAGAGGGCTAGCGGGGGTGATGTCCTACGAGCAGTACTTC. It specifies CASSQRGLAGVMSYEQYF.

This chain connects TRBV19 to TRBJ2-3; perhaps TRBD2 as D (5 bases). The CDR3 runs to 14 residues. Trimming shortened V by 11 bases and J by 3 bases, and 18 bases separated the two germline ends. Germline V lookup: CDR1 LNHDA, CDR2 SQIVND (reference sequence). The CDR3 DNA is TGTGCCTCCAACCCTTCGGGGATGACAGATACGCAGTATTTT. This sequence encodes CASNPSGMTDTQYF.

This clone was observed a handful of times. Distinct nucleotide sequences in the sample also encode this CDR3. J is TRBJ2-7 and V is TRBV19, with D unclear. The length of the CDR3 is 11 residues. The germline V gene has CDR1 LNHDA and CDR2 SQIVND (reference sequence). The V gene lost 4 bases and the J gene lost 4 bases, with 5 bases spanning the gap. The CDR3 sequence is CASSSRYEQYF. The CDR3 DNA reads TGTGCCAGTAGTAGTAGATACGAGCAGTACTTC.

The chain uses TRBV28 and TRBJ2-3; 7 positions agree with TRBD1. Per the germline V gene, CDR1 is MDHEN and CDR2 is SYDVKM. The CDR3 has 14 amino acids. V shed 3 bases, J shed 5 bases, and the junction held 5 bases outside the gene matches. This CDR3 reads CASSFQGEGDTQYF. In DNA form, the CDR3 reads TGTGCCAGCAGTTTCCAGGGGGAAGGAGATACGCAGTATTTT.

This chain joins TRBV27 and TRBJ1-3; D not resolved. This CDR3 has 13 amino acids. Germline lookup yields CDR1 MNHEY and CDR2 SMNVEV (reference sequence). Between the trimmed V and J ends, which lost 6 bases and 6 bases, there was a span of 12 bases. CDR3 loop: CASRPSWENTIYF. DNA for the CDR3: TGTGCCAGCAGGCCGTCGTGGGAAAACACCATATATTTT.

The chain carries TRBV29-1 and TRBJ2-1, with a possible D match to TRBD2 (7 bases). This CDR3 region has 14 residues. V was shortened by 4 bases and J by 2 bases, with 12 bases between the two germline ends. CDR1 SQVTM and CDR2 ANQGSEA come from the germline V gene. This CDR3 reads CSVGGGGPYNEQFF. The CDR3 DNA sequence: TGCAGCGTTGGAGGCGGGGGCCCCTACAATGAGCAGTTCTTC.

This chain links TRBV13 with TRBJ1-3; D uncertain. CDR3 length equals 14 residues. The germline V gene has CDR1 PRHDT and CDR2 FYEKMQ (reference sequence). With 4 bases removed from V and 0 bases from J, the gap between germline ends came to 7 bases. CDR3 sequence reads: CASSSLASGNTIYF. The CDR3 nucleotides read TGTGCCAGCAGCTCCCTCGCCTCTGGAAACACCATATATTTT.

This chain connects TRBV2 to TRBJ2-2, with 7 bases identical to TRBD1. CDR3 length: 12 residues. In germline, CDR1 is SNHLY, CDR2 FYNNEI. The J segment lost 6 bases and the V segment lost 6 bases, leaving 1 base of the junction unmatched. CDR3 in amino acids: CASSQGAGELFF. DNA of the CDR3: TGTGCCAGCAGCCAGGGGGCCGGGGAGCTGTTTTTT.